Listed below are T cell receptor beta chains from one sample, sequenced in a study of OX40 agonist ivuxolimab in advanced cancers. Produced via immunoSEQ multiplex PCR; TCRdb's table is partial and in-frame only. The data hold tens of thousands of clones, with around 90% observed a single time. The sample in question was CD4+ or CD8+ T cells sorted from blood, obtained in a trial of the OX40 agonist ivuxolimab. The receptors come from an adult with an advanced solid tumor such as melanoma, head and neck, liver or kidney cancer. CDR3s include the opening cysteine and the closing phenylalanine or tryptophan.

V gene	CDR3 length	CDR3 protein
TRBV2	14	CASIWDSSTDTQYF
TRBV2	14	CASSEREWTDTQYF
TRBV15	12	CATSRDQQGTFF
TRBV19	15	CASSVLAGGPDTQYF
TRBV5-1	15	CASSQSGQPNTEAFF
TRBV28	15	CASSLRGGGEETQYF
TRBV10-2	19	CASSGTSGRRRGSTDTQYF
TRBV10-1	14	CASRRTEAEGELFF
TRBV6-1	15	CATSGQGGDTGELFF
TRBV9	15	CASSEGSLGNNEQFF
TRBV5-1	15	CASSLVGILEETQYF
TRBV10-3	15	CAITQSPSSYNEQFF
TRBV10-1	15	CASSEFPGRNTEAFF
TRBV2	13	CASRRAVNTEAFF
TRBV6-5	15	CASKPGTGVGEKLFF
TRBV5-8	14	CASVLARFTDTQYF
TRBV5-4	15	CASSLDPGPQETQYF
TRBV7-2	15	CASSLGLAGYGELFF
TRBV7-9	15	CASSLGEGLIQTQYF
TRBV28	15	CASSSPGGRDTEAFF
TRBV10-3	16	CAISDTTTGLVHEQYF
TRBV5-1	17	CASSPPQGALLWGEQFF
TRBV6-1	13	CASTRANSYEQYF
TRBV2	12	CARGPGPEKLFF
TRBV7-3	16	CASSSTRDKNTGELFF
TRBV6-1	16	CASSEREGTGFDEQYF